These T cell receptor beta chains were read from a single sample in a study of blood T cell repertoires in COVID-19. Sequencing used immunoSEQ multiplex PCR; TCRdb keeps in-frame clones, though not all of them. The table records just over 80,000 clones, 85% to 90% of them present only once. Sequencing input: PBMCs or T cells enriched from blood (not recorded which). The receptor source for this set is a woman aged 45-60 years with acute COVID-19. Each CDR3 is given with its conserved first and last residue. A D gene is named only where the DNA matches it firmly. Clone size is stated in some rows and not others, as once, few, many or a class when expanded.

>TRBV27|TRBJ2-7|NA|NA
CASSSNSRYEQYF
TGTGCCAGCAGTTCTAATAGTCGGTACGAGCAGTACTTC
>TRBV9|TRBJ2-5|NA|TRBD2
CASSEGGTSGQETQYF
TGTGCCAGCAGCGAGGGGGGGACTAGCGGCCAAGAGACCCAGTACTTC
>TRBV7-8|TRBJ1-3|NA|NA
CASSLTGTGNTIYF
TGTGCCAGCAGCCTCACAGGGACTGGAAACACCATATATTTT
>TRBV27|TRBJ1-2|NA|NA
CASSSTSYGYTF
TGTGCCAGCAGTTCAACGAGCTATGGCTACACCTTC
>TRBV12-3/TRBV12-4|TRBJ2-7|NA|NA
CASSSTPTYEQYF
TGTGCCAGCAGTTCCACCCCTACCTACGAGCAGTACTTC
>TRBV19|TRBJ1-1|NA|NA
CASSRWYSAFF
TGTGCCAGTAGTCGGTGGTACTCGGCTTTCTTT
>TRBV28|TRBJ2-1|NA|NA
CASSTQQGKRVYNEQFF
TGTGCCAGCAGTACGCAACAGGGAAAGAGAGTCTACAATGAGCAGTTCTTC
>TRBV4-2|TRBJ2-7|NA|TRBD2
CASSQEAGRALYEQYF
TGTGCCAGCAGCCAAGAGGCCGGGAGGGCCCTCTACGAGCAGTACTTC
>TRBV3-1/TRBV3-2|TRBJ2-7|NA|NA
CASSWDISSYEQYF
TGTGCCAGCAGCTGGGACATAAGCTCCTACGAGCAGTACTTC
>TRBV18|TRBJ2-7|NA|NA
CASSRASAGASDEQYF
TGTGCCAGCTCACGGGCAAGCGCGGGGGCTAGCGACGAGCAGTACTTC
>TRBV6-5|TRBJ2-5|once|NA
CASWRMGETQYF
TGTGCCAGCTGGAGGATGGGTGAGACCCAGTACTTC
>TRBV3-1/TRBV3-2|TRBJ2-1|NA|TRBD2
CASSQDAAGGHHNEQFF
TGTGCCAGCAGCCAAGATGCAGCGGGAGGGCATCACAATGAGCAGTTCTTC
>TRBV28|TRBJ2-1|NA|TRBD1
CASSAPGQGAHEQFF
TGTGCCAGCAGTGCGCCGGGACAGGGGGCGCATGAGCAGTTCTTC
>TRBV5-4|TRBJ2-1|NA|NA
CASSFSGNEQFF
TGTGCCAGCAGCTTTAGTGGCAATGAGCAGTTCTTC
>TRBV27|TRBJ2-7|NA|NA
CASSLSPTYEQYF
TGTGCCAGCAGTTTATCCCCAACCTACGAGCAGTACTTC
>TRBV18|TRBJ2-1|NA|TRBD2
CASSPPEGLANYNEQFF
TGTGCCAGCTCACCACCGGAGGGACTAGCGAACTACAATGAGCAGTTCTTC
>TRBV6-1|TRBJ1-2|NA|NA
CASSEAAGIRDGYTF
TGTGCCAGCAGTGAAGCCGCAGGGATAAGGGATGGCTACACCTTC
>TRBV7-9|TRBJ2-1|NA|NA
CASSNSWDNEQFF
TGTGCCAGCAGCAATAGCTGGGACAATGAGCAGTTCTTC
>TRBV10-3|TRBJ2-5|NA|TRBD2
CAIKPGLDVETQYF
TGTGCCATCAAACCGGGACTAGATGTAGAGACCCAGTACTTC
>TRBV18|TRBJ1-1|NA|NA
CASSPPLSSGGTEAFF
TGTGCCAGCTCACCACCACTGAGTTCCGGCGGCACTGAAGCTTTCTTT
>TRBV6-5|TRBJ1-3|NA|NA
CASSYVGGESGNTIYF
TGTGCCAGCAGTTACGTGGGGGGAGAGTCTGGAAACACCATATATTTT
>TRBV5-6|TRBJ2-1|NA|NA
CASSLGGRDYNEQFF
TGTGCCAGCAGCTTGGGCGGGCGAGACTACAATGAGCAGTTCTTC
>TRBV30|TRBJ2-3|NA|TRBD1
CASRTGRTDTQYF
TGTGCCTCGCGGACAGGGCGCACAGATACGCAGTATTTT
>TRBV7-3|TRBJ1-6|NA|NA
CASSLTGGALLNSPLHF
TGTGCCAGCAGCTTAACTGGGGGGGCCCTGTTAAATTCACCCCTCCACTTT
>TRBV6-5|TRBJ1-5|once|TRBD1
CASKQGIHQPQHF
TGTGCCAGCAAACAGGGGATTCATCAGCCCCAGCATTTT
>TRBV11-2|TRBJ2-7|NA|NA
CASIPRNGGTYEQYF
TGTGCCAGCATCCCCCGGAACGGCGGAACCTACGAGCAGTACTTC
>TRBV27|TRBJ1-2|NA|NA
CASSLGHNYGYTF
TGTGCCAGCAGTTTAGGGCATAACTATGGCTACACCTTC
>TRBV19|TRBJ1-3|NA|NA
CASSTWAVLSGNTIYF
TGTGCCAGTAGTACGTGGGCTGTCCTCTCTGGAAACACCATATATTTT
>TRBV24-1|TRBJ2-5|NA|NA
CATSDLPGRRVQETQYF
TGTGCCACCAGTGATTTGCCCGGCCGGAGAGTCCAAGAGACCCAGTACTTC
>TRBV7-3|TRBJ2-6|NA|NA
CASSLTGGSGANVLTF
TGTGCCAGCAGCTTAACAGGGGGCTCTGGGGCCAACGTCCTGACTTTC
>TRBV3-1/TRBV3-2|TRBJ2-5|NA|NA
CASSQGAVGETQYF
TGTGCCAGCAGCCAAGGTGCGGTCGGGGAGACCCAGTACTTC
>TRBV27|TRBJ2-3|NA|TRBD1
CASSSTGTGSLYF
TGTGCCAGCAGTTCGACCGGGACAGGGTCTCTGTATTTT
>TRBV5-4|TRBJ2-7|once|NA
CASSPGTAGEQYF
TGTGCCAGCAGCCCAGGAACCGCGGGGGAGCAGTACTTC
>TRBV7-2|TRBJ1-1|NA|NA
CASSLVPGGGTEAFF
TGTGCCAGCAGCTTAGTACCGGGAGGGGGCACTGAAGCTTTCTTT
>TRBV6-5|TRBJ2-1|NA|NA
CASSYSAADNEQFF
TGTGCCAGCAGTTACTCAGCAGCGGACAATGAGCAGTTCTTC
>TRBV25-1|TRBJ1-2|NA|TRBD1
CASSESGGRYGYTF
TGTGCCAGCAGTGAGTCAGGGGGCCGCTATGGCTACACCTTC
>TRBV5-1|TRBJ2-1|NA|NA
CASSLQGEVNEQFF
TGCGCCAGCAGCTTGCAGGGGGAGGTGAATGAGCAGTTCTTC
>TRBV7-2|TRBJ1-1|NA|TRBD1
CASSQGAGAFF
TGTGCCAGCAGCCAGGGGGCGGGAGCTTTCTTT
>TRBV30|TRBJ2-7|few|TRBD2
CAWGREQYEQYF
TGTGCCTGGGGGCGGGAGCAGTACGAGCAGTACTTC
>TRBV7-9|TRBJ2-5|NA|TRBD1
CASSDRTGAETQYF
TGTGCCAGCAGCGACCGGACAGGGGCGGAGACCCAGTACTTC
>TRBV27|TRBJ1-2|few|NA
CASRAMAGPNYGYTF
TGTGCCAGCAGAGCGATGGCGGGCCCTAACTATGGCTACACCTTC
>TRBV18|TRBJ1-1|NA|NA
CASSRRDTEAFF
TGTGCCAGCTCACGCCGGGATACTGAAGCTTTCTTT